This TCR beta chain was identified in a study of blood T cell repertoires in COVID-19. Study context: From T cells, B-cell-depleted T cells, or PBMCs came the material, which was cDNA or gDNA.

Under the authors' procedure: Reference gene primer amplification yielded estimated nucleated cell counts. The assay was immunoSEQ multiplex PCR, and TCRdb's table has in-frame clones only and misses some. The V and J calls and clone size come from that table; D and trimming were worked out from the DNA. The profile shows 250,000 to 350,000 clones, more than 80% of them singletons. Donors of Cohort 3 who recovered were those that had two negative PCRs, clearance, or symptom resolution. The receptor comes from a woman aged 25 to 39 who had recovered from COVID-19. Material: PBMCs or T cells enriched from blood (not recorded which).

Here the CDR3 reads CASSNHRRNTGELFF. In DNA, the CDR3 is TGTGCCAGTAGTAATCATCGGAGGAACACCGGGGAGCTGTTTTTT. This chain connects TRBV19 to TRBJ2-2; no clear D gene. V was clipped by 4 bases and J by 1 base, with 10 bases between them. Germline loops: CDR1 LNHDA, CDR2 SQIVND (reference sequence). CDR3 length equals 15 residues.